The T cell receptor (beta chain) under discussion was sequenced for a study of CD8+ T cells in alopecia areata. Study results and limitations: Normal skin's resident alphabeta T cells are also sequenced in scalp samples. Researchers report lesional scalp, most notably alopecia totalis/universalis, outstripped normal scalp in clonality.

Peripheral blood, together with lesional scalp punch biopsies, was collected from alopecia areata patients. Extracted RNA was reverse transcribed, and the resulting cDNA served as sequencing template. TCRdb's table, derived via immunoSEQ multiplex PCR, lists solely in-frame clones and lacks some. The data show under 150,000 clones, about 46% seen once. The V gene's germline CDR1 is MNHNS and CDR2 SASEGT. V gave up 9 bases and J gave up 7 bases, with 16 bases separating them. The CDR3 loop spans 14 amino acids. A remark on this clone: Its cognate antigen is unknown.

This clonotype was obtained from a human donor with alopecia areata. Source material: NKG2D-low CD8+ T cells sorted from blood. The J gene is TRBJ1-6, the V gene TRBV6-1; perhaps TRBD1 as D (5 bases). The chain's CDR3 is CARGSGTENSPLHF. The CDR3 nucleotides read TGTGCCAGGGGGTCCGGGACGGAGAATTCACCCCTCCACTTT.